This T cell receptor (beta chain) came from a study of identical twins' blood T cells. Whole-study results and caveats: Twin similarity might stem from environmental factors, not only genetics. Even for out-of-frame TCRbeta, twins reportedly shared V gene usage much more than unrelated donors. Shared CDR3 clonotype counts between two donors mainly tracked the product of their cloneset sizes, twins included.

In its sample, this clonotype was seen many times. Its antigen is undetermined. From the 5' RACE reads, TCRdb called clonotypes with MiXCR, one entry per CDR3 protein. The sample has fewer than 450,000 distinct CDR3 sequences; 28% are singletons. The CDR3 is 15 amino acids. Germline V CDR1 and CDR2: SGHVS, FNYEAQ. V was clipped by 7 bases and J by 4 bases; unmatched bases: 11. The receptor's source is a woman aged 18-55 years in good health. The material sequenced was PBMCs. The chain recombines TRBV7-6 with TRBJ1-1, with TRBD1 matching over 8 bases. CDR3 region: CASTYFPDRATEAFF. CDR3 coding DNA: TGTGCCAGCACCTATTTCCCGGACAGGGCCACTGAAGCTTTCTTT.